This T cell receptor (beta chain) came from a study of CD8 T cells in ankylosing spondylitis. Study results and caveats: Disease-linked clones bore a CD8+ phenotype, appearing relatively rarely in peripheral blood. From matched ankylosing spondylitis synovial fluid, disease-linked clones were reportedly recovered at significantly enriched levels. It appeared that ankylosing spondylitis blood was characterized by a TCR beta motif of about eight highly homologous variants.

Quantitative 5'-RACE with molecular barcodes produced the TCR beta libraries. TCRdb redid the calling of the 5' RACE reads with MiXCR, one entry per CDR3 protein. The sample records about 340,000 distinct CDR3 sequences, approximately 22% being singletons. The CDR3 loop spans 15 amino acids. The V segment lost 3 bases and the J segment 3 bases; nucleotides outside the gene matches: 7. Germline V gene sequence: CDR1 SQVTM, CDR2 ANQGSEA. To note about this clonotype: The antigen is undetermined.

The chain combines TRBV29-1 with TRBJ2-1; 8 bases are shared with TRBD2. Sequencing used blood, either unsorted or a sorted T cell fraction (not recorded which). The sequence came from a male donor with ankylosing spondylitis or in good health (not recorded which). The CDR3 reads CSVEDSGTYYNEQFF. Here the CDR3 DNA reads TGCAGCGTTGAGGATAGCGGGACCTACTACAATGAGCAGTTCTTC.